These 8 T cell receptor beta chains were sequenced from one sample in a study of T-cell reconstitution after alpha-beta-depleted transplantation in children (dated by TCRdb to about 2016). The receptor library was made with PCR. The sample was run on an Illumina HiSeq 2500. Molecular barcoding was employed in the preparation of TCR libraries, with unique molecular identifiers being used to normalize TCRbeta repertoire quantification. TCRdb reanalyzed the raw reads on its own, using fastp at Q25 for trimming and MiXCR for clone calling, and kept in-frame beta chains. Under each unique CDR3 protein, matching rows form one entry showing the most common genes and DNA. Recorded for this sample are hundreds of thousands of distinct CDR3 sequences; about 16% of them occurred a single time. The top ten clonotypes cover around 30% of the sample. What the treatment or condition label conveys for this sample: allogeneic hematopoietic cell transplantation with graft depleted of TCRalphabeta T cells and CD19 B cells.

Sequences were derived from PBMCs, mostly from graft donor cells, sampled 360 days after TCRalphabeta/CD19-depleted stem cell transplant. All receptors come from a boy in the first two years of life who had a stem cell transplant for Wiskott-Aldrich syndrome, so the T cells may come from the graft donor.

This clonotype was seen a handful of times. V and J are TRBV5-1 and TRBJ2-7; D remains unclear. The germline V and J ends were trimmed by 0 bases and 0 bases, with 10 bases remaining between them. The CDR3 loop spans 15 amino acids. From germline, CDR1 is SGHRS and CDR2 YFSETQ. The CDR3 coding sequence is TGCGCCAGCAGCTTGGCCGTGGGAATCTCCTACGAGCAGTACTTC. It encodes CASSLAVGISYEQYF.

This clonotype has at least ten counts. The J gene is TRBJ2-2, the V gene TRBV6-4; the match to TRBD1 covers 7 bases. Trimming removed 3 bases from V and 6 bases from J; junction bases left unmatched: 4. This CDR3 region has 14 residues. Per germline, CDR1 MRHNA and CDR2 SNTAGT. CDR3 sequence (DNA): TGTGCCAGCAGTGAAACAGGGGATTCCGGGGAGCTGTTTTTT. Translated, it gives CASSETGDSGELFF.

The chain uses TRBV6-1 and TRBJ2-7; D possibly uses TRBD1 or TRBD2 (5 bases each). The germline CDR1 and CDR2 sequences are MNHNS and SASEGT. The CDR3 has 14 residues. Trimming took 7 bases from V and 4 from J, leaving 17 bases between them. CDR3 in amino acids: CASIIRLGPYEQYF. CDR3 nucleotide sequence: TGTGCCAGCATCATACGCCTGGGACCTTACGAGCAGTACTTC.

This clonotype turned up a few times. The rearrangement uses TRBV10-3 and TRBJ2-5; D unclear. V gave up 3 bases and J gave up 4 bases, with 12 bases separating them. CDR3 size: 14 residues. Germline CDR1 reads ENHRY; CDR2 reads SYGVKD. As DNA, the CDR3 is TGTGCCATCAGTGATAATAAATGGGGAGAGACCCAGTACTTC. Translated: CAISDNKWGETQYF.

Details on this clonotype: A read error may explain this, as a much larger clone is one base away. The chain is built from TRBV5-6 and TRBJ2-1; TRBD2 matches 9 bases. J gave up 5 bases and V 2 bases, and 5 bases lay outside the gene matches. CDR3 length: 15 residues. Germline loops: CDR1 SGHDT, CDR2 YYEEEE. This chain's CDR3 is CASSFLAGEDNEQFF. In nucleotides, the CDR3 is TGTGCCAGCAGCTTCTTAGCGGGAGAGGACAATGAGCAGTTCTTC.

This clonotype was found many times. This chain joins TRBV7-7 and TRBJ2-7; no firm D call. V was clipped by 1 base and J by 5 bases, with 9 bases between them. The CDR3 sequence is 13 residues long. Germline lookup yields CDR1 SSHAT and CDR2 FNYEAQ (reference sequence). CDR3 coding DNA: TGTGCCAGCAGCTTAGGGTTCCTCGACGAGCAGTACTTC. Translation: CASSLGFLDEQYF.

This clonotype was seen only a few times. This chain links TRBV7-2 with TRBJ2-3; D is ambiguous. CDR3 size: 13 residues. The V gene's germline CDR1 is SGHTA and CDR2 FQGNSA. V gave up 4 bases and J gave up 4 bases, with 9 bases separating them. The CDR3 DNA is TGTGCCAGCAGCTCCGTTGGCGCAGATACGCAGTATTTT. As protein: CASSSVGADTQYF.

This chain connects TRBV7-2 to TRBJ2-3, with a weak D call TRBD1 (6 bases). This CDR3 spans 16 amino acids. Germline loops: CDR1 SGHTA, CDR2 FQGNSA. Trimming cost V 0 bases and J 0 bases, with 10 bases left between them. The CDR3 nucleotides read TGTGCCAGCAGCTTAGCCCAGGGACATAGCACAGATACGCAGTATTTT. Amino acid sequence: CASSLAQGHSTDTQYF.